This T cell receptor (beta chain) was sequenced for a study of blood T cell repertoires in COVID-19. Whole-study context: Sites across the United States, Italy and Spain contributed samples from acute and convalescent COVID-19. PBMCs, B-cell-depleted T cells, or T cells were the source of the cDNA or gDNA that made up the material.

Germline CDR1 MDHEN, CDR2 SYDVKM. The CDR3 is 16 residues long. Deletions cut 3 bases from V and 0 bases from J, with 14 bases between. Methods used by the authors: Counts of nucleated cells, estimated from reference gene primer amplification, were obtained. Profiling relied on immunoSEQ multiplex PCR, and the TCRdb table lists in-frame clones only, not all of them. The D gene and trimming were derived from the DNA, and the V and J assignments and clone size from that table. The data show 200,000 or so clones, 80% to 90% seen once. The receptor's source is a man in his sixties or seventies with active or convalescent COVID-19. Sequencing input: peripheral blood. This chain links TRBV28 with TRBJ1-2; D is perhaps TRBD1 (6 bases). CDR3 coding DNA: TGTGCCAGCAGTTTGGACGACAGGACCCCTAACTATGGCTACACCTTC. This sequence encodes CASSLDDRTPNYGYTF.